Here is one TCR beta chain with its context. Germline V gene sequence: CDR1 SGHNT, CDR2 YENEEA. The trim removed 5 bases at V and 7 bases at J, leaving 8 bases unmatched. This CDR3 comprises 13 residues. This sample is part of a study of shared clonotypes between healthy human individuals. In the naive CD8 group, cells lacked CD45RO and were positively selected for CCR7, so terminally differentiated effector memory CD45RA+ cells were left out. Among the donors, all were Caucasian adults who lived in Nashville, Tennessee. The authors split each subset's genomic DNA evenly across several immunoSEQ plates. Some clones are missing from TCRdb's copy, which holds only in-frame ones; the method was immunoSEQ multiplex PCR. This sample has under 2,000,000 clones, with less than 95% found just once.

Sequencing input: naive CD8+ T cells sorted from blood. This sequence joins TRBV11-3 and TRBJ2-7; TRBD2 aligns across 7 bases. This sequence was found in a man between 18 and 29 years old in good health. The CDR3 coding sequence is TGTGCCAGCAGCCCCGGGACTATAGGGGAGCAGTACTTC. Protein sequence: CASSPGTIGEQYF.